The T cell receptor beta chain described here comes from a study of OX40 agonist ivuxolimab in advanced cancers. Study results and limitations: In general, CD8+ T cells held more expanded clones than CD4+ did, on average.

As regards this clone: Antigen specificity is unknown.

The V end was cut by 5 bases, the J end by 1 base, with 8 bases between. CDR1 is SGHTA and CDR2 is FQGTGA in the germline V gene. The CDR3 extends over 14 amino acids. The protocol was immunoSEQ multiplex PCR, while the TCRdb copy is restricted to in-frame clones and leaves out a portion. The sample contains 96,000 or so clones, 90% of which appear only once. This rearrangement joins TRBV7-3 to TRBJ2-2; D uncertain. The source material was CD4+ or CD8+ T cells sorted from blood, sampled in a trial of the OX40 agonist ivuxolimab. The receptor was derived from an adult with an advanced solid tumor such as melanoma, head and neck, liver or kidney cancer. CDR3 residues: CASSPTMNTGELFF. The CDR3, as DNA: TGTGCCAGCAGCCCGACCATGAACACCGGGGAGCTGTTTTTT.